This T cell receptor (beta chain) was sequenced for a study of CD8 T cells in Susac syndrome. With random hexamers, reverse transcription was performed on about 0.5 to 1 ug of RNA. TCRdb re-called the immunoSEQ multiplex PCR reads through MiXCR, storing one row per CDR3 protein. The table includes 130,000 or so distinct CDR3 sequences, roughly 94% detected once. Per germline, CDR1 KGHSH and CDR2 LQKENI. Germline trimming cut 3 bases from V and 5 bases from J; bases unmatched to any gene: 9. The CDR3 is made up of 17 amino acids. Details on this clonotype: Its antigen is as yet unknown.

Whole-study results and caveats: The total CD8+ repertoires yielded sixteen Susac-specific public clones and the CD8+ TEMRA repertoires yielded a few.

The rearrangement links TRBV18 to TRBJ2-1; 11 bases are shared with TRBD2. The sample comprised CD8+ T cells from PBMCs. The receptor was derived from a human donor with Susac syndrome. CDR3 coding DNA: TGTGCCAGCTCACCCATACTAGCGGGGGACTCTAACAATGAGCAGTTCTTC. Translated: CASSPILAGDSNNEQFF.